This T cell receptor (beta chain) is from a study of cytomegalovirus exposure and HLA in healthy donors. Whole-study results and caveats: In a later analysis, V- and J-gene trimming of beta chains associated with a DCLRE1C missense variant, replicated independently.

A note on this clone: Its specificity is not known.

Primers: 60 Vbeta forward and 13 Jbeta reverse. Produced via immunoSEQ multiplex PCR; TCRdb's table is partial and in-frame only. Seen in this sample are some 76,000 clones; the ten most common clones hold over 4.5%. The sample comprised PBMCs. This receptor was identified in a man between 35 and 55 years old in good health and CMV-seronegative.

CDR3 nucleotide sequence: TGCAGCGTTAGACGACAGGGAGGAGGCGAGCAGTTCTTC. This sequence encodes CSVRRQGGGEQFF. The chain combines TRBV29-1 with TRBJ2-1, with D tentatively TRBD1 (7 bases). Germline V CDR1 and CDR2: SQVTM, ANQGSEA. The V end was cut by 5 bases, the J end by 10 bases, with 18 bases between. This CDR3 comprises 13 residues.